This T cell receptor (beta chain) originates from a study of T-cell reconstitution after alpha-beta-depleted transplantation in children. The study, taken as a whole, reports: When one year had passed after transplant, most T-cell counts and diversity came from newly produced T cells. Several hundred graft clones that had expanded were reportedly the source of alpha-beta T cells about two months after transplant. The study traced high day-60 TCRbeta diversity in some patients to surviving recipient T cells and thymic progenitors.

This clonotype was counted many times. The target antigen is unknown. Germline V CDR1 and CDR2: SGHRS, YFSETQ. With 4 bases removed from V and 2 bases from J, the gap between germline ends came to 16 bases. This CDR3 spans 15 amino acids. Unique molecular identifiers were incorporated when the TCRbeta library was constructed. TCRdb fed the PCR reads into MiXCR, producing one record per CDR3 protein. The data contain over 450,000 distinct CDR3 sequences, about 10% of them seen just once; the ten biggest clones take up around 2%. Sequenced here: PBMCs, sampled before TCRalphabeta/CD19-depleted stem cell transplant. The chain is built from TRBV5-1 and TRBJ2-7; possibly TRBD1 for D (5 bases). This receptor was obtained from a child aged 2-15 years with inherited bone marrow failure, due to receive a stem cell transplant. The CDR3 reads CASSKASLTAYEQYF. For the CDR3, the DNA is TGCGCCAGCAGCAAGGCGTCCCTGACAGCCTACGAGCAGTACTTC.